This T cell receptor (beta chain) was documented in a study of shared clonotypes between healthy human individuals. Overall study findings and caveats: Generally, naive subsets came out with larger estimated richness than memory subsets. Generation of non-shared clonotypes was less probable than generation of clonotypes shared by all four donors.

As to this clone: Its antigen is not known.

The repertoire was sequenced with immunoSEQ multiplex PCR; TCRdb's copy has only in-frame clones and lacks some. The table lists approximately 2.3 million clones, 93% of them singletons, with about 0.39% in the top ten. Germline lookup yields CDR1 SGHAT and CDR2 FQNNGV. The CDR3 spans 18 residues. With 3 bases clipped from V and 8 bases from J, the junction kept 16 bases outside the gene matches. Every donor was a Caucasian adult from Nashville, Tennessee. The clonotype originates from a man between 18 and 29 years old in good health. Some clones in this sample may be carry-over from other donors' samples. The chain uses TRBV11-2 and TRBJ2-1; TRBD2 agrees at 10 bases. Sequenced: naive CD4+ T cells from PBMCs. Subset reported: CD45RA+ positively selected. CDR3 sequence (DNA): TGTGCCAGCAGCTTTGCCGGGACTAGCGTCACGAGGGGATATGAGCAGTTCTTC. Translating gives CASSFAGTSVTRGYEQFF.